This TCR beta chain derives from a study of Graves' ophthalmopathy and Graves' hyperthyroidism. Study results and limitations: In blood, most expanded thyroid clonotypes above 0.001 frequency were also detected.

This clonotype was detected many times. What it binds is not known. RNA transcripts were the source from which TCR beta CDR3 regions were amplified. The library came from an HTBI-primed first-round RT-PCR and a second-round multiplex PCR. A single record per CDR3 protein comes from TCRdb applying MiXCR to the multiplex PCR reads. The sample lists about half a million distinct CDR3 sequences, approximately 14% occurring once. Per germline, CDR1 DFQATT and CDR2 SNEGSKA (reference sequence). The CDR3 totals 12 residues. The V end was cut by 4 bases, the J end by 0 bases, with 3 bases between. Ophthalmopathic donors had moderate-to-severe activity, CAS ≥3 and NOSPECS ≥4, with disease that had lasted under 3 months.

This receptor was obtained from a woman in her thirties with Graves' ophthalmopathy. The sample comprised blood. The chain combines TRBV20-1 with TRBJ2-2, with D unclear. The CDR3 reads CSATPNTGELFF. CDR3 DNA: TGCAGTGCTACGCCGAACACCGGGGAGCTGTTTTTT.